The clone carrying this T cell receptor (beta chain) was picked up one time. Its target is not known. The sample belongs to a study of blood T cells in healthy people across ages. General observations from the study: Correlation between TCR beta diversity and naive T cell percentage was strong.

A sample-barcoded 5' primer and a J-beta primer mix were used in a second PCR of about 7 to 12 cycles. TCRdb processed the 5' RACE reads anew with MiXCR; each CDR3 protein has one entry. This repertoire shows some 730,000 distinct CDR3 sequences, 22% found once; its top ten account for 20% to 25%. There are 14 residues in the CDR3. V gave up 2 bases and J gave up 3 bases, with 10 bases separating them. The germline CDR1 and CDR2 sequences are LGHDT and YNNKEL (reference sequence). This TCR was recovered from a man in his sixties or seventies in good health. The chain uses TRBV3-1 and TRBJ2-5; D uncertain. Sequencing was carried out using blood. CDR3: CASSQRNKEETQYF. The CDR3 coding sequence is TGTGCCAGCAGCCAAAGAAATAAGGAAGAGACCCAGTACTTC.